This T cell receptor beta chain derives from a study of blood T cell repertoires in COVID-19. TCRdb's copy holds only in-frame clones and misses some; the assay was immunoSEQ multiplex PCR. Of just under 85,000 clones in the sample, around 82% are singletons; the top ten hold over 15%. From germline, CDR1 is MNHEY and CDR2 SVGAGI. There are 15 residues in the CDR3. The ends lost 6 bases at V and 7 bases at J; junction bases unmatched: 9. The material sequenced was peripheral blood. The chain uses TRBV6-5 and TRBJ1-6; TRBD1 agrees at 7 bases. The sequence came from a woman aged 60-70 years with acute or convalescent COVID-19. The CDR3 reads CASSDSTGSNSPLHF. For the CDR3, the DNA is TGTGCCAGCAGCGACTCGACAGGGTCAAATTCACCCCTCCACTTT.